What follows describes a single TCR beta chain. The antigen remains unidentified. Because the CDR3 is missing its conserved closing phenylalanine or tryptophan, this is likely a read error. It is unclear where the CDR3 begins or ends on the DNA, so no DNA is shown, and the CDR3 is as TCRdb lists it. This sample was taken from a study of CD8+CD57+ T cells in acquired aplastic anemia. About the study: Sorted CD4+ plus CD8+ cells gave DNA averaging about 3.2 ug. Read counts for CD4+ cells (from healthy donors) averaged around 10 million.

TCR beta VDJ and CDR3 profiles were obtained from a genomic DNA template. TCRdb reprocessed the reads via MiXCR and lists one record per CDR3 protein. The sample gives hundreds of thousands of distinct CDR3 sequences, around 68% of which show up once; 4% is in the top ten. The CDR3 comprises 14 residues, both ends counted. From germline, CDR1 is SGHTA and CDR2 FQGTGA. Study-wide results and limits: Controls did not differ significantly from patients in CD8+ Simpson's diversity.

V is TRBV7-3 and J is TRBJ1-2; the table's D gene call, TRBD1, was not cross checked with the DNA. Material for sequencing was sorted CD4+, CD8+, or CD8+CD57+ T cells (not recorded which) from PBMCs. This TCR was recovered from a human donor in good health, serving as a control. The CDR3 region is CASSIGGGAPGIVL.